These T cell receptor beta chains were read from a single sample in a study of blood T cell repertoires in COVID-19. TCRdb's table, derived via immunoSEQ multiplex PCR, lists solely in-frame clones and lacks some. The data hold under 15,000 clones, with 85% to 90% observed a single time. Sequencing input: peripheral blood. Source of these receptors: a human donor with active COVID-19. The donor label of this sample is uncertain. Both conserved end residues are part of each CDR3. A D gene is named only where the DNA matches it firmly. Clone size is not always given. Where it is, it says once, few, many or a class for expanded clones.

d_call clone_size j_call v_call cdr3_nt cdr3_aa
- - TRBJ2-2 TRBV12-3/TRBV12-4 TGTGCCAGCAGGTATACAGGGTCCGGGGAGCTGTTTTTT CASRYTGSGELFF
TRBD1 - TRBJ2-2 TRBV6-1 TGTGCCAGCAGTGAAAGGGGGGGACAGGGATTCACCGGGGAGCTGTTTTTT CASSERGGQGFTGELFF
- - TRBJ2-7 TRBV6-5 TGTGCCAGCAGTTACGATCCGGGACACCCCGAGCAGTACTTC CASSYDPGHPEQYF
- once TRBJ2-3 TRBV7-6 TGTGCCAGCAGCTTAGCGCCTCGGCGGGGTAATGTCGCACGTACCACAGATACGCAGTATTTT CASSLAPRRGNVARTTDTQYF
- - TRBJ1-5 TRBV19 TGTGCCAGTAGTATAGCAGTGGAGCAGCCCCAGCATTTT CASSIAVEQPQHF
TRBD1 - TRBJ2-5 TRBV9 TGTGCCAGCAGCGCCAATTCCGGGACAGCCGGCGAGACCCAGTACTTC CASSANSGTAGETQYF
- - TRBJ2-1 TRBV2 TGTGCCAGCAGTGATTCCGACGGGGGGCCCTACAATGAGCAGTTCTTC CASSDSDGGPYNEQFF
TRBD1 - TRBJ1-6 TRBV14 TGTGCCAGCAGCCAAGACCGGACAGGGCCACCCCTCCACTTT CASSQDRTGPPLHF
TRBD2 - TRBJ2-1 TRBV15 TGTGCCACCAGCAGCTTGGAGAGGGGAGGGGTCGGTGAGCAGTTCTTC CATSSLERGGVGEQFF
- once TRBJ1-2 TRBV5-1 TGCGCCAGCAGCCGTGGCCCGCCCGATGTAGGCTACACCTTC CASSRGPPDVGYTF
- - TRBJ2-3 TRBV19 TGTGCCAGTCGCTCCGGGAACAAAACGCAGTATTTT CASRSGNKTQYF
- - TRBJ1-4 TRBV5-1 TGCGCCAGCACCCTGACAGGAGCTAATGAAAAACTGTTTTTT CASTLTGANEKLFF
- - TRBJ2-3 TRBV9 TGTGCCAGCAGCCCATCGATCAGTCCGGGTGGGACAGATACGCAGTATTTT CASSPSISPGGTDTQYF
TRBD2 - TRBJ2-1 TRBV7-9 TGTGCCAGCAGGTTACTAGCGGGGGGGCTAGATGAGCAGTTCTTC CASRLLAGGLDEQFF
- few TRBJ2-1 TRBV15 TGTGCCACCCGCCCGGGGGATGGTTACAATGAGCAGTTCTTC CATRPGDGYNEQFF